This T cell receptor beta chain was found in a study of cytomegalovirus exposure and HLA in healthy donors. Study context: The same platform as the 666 first-cohort repertoires was used for the 120 validation repertoires, a later analysis reported.

This clone occurred once. What it binds is unknown. Donors were drawn from the approximately 110-subject validation cohort, separate from the approximately 640-subject first cohort. The CDR3 loop spans 15 amino acids. Germline CDR1 is LNHDA and CDR2 is SQIVND (reference sequence). V shed 3 bases, J shed 7 bases, and the junction held 8 bases outside the gene matches. Whole-study findings and limits: Most TCR sequences were seen very rarely across donors, but some public TCRs occurred in many. The classifier was said to identify cytomegalovirus status with high specificity and sensitivity.

Some clones are missing from TCRdb's copy, which holds only in-frame ones; the method was immunoSEQ multiplex PCR. This table holds approximately 140,000 clones, 80% to 90% found once. Material for sequencing was PBMCs. The chain employs TRBV19 and TRBJ2-7, with 11 bases aligning to TRBD1. This clonotype originated in a young woman in good health and CMV-seropositive. The CDR3 region is CASSINGQGAEEQYF. In nucleotides, the CDR3 is TGTGCCAGTAGTATCAACGGACAGGGGGCGGAGGAGCAGTACTTC.